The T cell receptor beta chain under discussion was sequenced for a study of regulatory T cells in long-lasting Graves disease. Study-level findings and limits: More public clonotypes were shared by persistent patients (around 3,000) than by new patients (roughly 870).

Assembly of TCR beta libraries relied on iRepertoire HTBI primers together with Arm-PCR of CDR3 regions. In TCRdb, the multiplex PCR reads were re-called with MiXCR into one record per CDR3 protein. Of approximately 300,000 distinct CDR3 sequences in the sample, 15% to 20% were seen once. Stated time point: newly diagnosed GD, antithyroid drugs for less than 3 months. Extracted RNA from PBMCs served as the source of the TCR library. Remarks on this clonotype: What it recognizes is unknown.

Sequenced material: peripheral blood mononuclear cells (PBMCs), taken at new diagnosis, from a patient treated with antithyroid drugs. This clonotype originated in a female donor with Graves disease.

The CDR3 sequence is CASSVLIAGSYEQYF. The CDR3 region has the DNA TGTGCCAGCAGCGTCCTAATAGCGGGGTCCTACGAGCAGTACTTC. The gene calls are TRBV7-9 and TRBJ2-7; TRBD2 matches at 8 bases. This CDR3 has 15 residues. Germline-derived CDR1 and CDR2 are SEHNR and FQNEAQ (reference sequence). With 5 bases clipped from V and 1 base from J, the junction kept 7 bases outside the gene matches.